This entry concerns a single TCR beta chain. The data originate from a study of shared T cell receptors in the human thymus. Germline CDR1 and CDR2: SEHNR and FQNEAQ (reference sequence). V dropped 4 bases and J dropped 13 bases, with 13 bases sitting between them. The CDR3 consists of 11 residues. The repertoire was sequenced with immunoSEQ multiplex PCR; TCRdb's copy has only in-frame clones and lacks some. This sample has about 540,000 clones, with around 78% found just once. The sample also formed part of further work on human thymus T cells. That source reports: The people who donated were healthy Finnish babies having corrective surgery for congenital heart defects. It was from resections taken during corrective heart surgery that the thymus tissue came. Highly overlapping thymic repertoires in unrelated individuals were reported by related research.

The V and J genes are TRBV7-9 and TRBJ2-5, with D hard to call. Sequencing was carried out using thymocytes. The sequence came from a boy in the first two years of life with a congenital heart defect. CDR3 region: CASSSPDPGYF. In DNA form, the CDR3 reads TGTGCCAGCAGCTCACCAGACCCGGGGTACTTC. Supplemented by reference TRBV7-9 and TRBJ2-5, the full variable domain reads DTGVSQNPRHKITKRGQNVTFRCDPISEHNRLYWYRQTLGQGPEFLTYFQNEAQLEKSRLLSDRFSAERPKGSFSTLEIQRTEQGDSAMYLCASSSPDPGYFGPGTRLLVL.